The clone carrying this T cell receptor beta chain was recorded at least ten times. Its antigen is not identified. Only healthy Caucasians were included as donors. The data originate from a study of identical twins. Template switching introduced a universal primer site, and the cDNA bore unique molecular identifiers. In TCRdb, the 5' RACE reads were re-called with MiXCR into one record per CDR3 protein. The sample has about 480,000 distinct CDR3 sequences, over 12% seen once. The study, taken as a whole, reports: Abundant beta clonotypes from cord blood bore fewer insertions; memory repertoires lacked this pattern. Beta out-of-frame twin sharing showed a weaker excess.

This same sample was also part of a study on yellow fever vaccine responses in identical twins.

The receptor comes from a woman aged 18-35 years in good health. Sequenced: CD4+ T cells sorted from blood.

The CDR3 nucleotides are TGCGCCAGCAGCTCGACGACAGCCGTAGGGGAGACCCAGTACTTC. It codes for CASSSTTAVGETQYF. V and J are TRBV5-1 and TRBJ2-5; TRBD1 is a possible D gene (5 bases). The germline gives CDR1 SGHRS, CDR2 YFSETQ. The CDR3 is 15 amino acids. V gave up 3 bases and J gave up 5 bases, with 17 bases separating them.